These T cell receptor beta chains were read from a single sample in a study of blood T cell repertoires in COVID-19. This table comes from immunoSEQ multiplex PCR, and its TCRdb copy is limited to in-frame clones, with some not included. The sample has 180,000 or so clones; roughly three quarters are singletons. Sample: PBMCs or T cells enriched from blood (not recorded which). The receptors shown here come from a man aged 55 to 70 who had been exposed to COVID-19. Both conserved end residues are part of each CDR3. The D gene is left open where the match is weak. Size is stated for part of the rows, as once, few or many counts, or as a class when the clone is expanded.

j_call | v_call | d_call | clone_size | cdr3_aa | cdr3_nt
TRBJ2-1 | TRBV9 | . | . | CASSATGTYNEQFF | TGTGCCAGCAGCGCAACCGGGACCTACAATGAGCAGTTCTTC
TRBJ1-1 | TRBV7-2 | TRBD1 | few | CASRATLPGQGNTEAFF | TGTGCCAGCAGAGCGACACTTCCGGGACAGGGGAACACTGAAGCTTTCTTT
TRBJ2-2 | TRBV6-5 | . | . | CASASRGLTGELFF | TGTGCCAGCGCTTCGCGGGGGCTCACCGGGGAGCTGTTTTTT
TRBJ1-2 | TRBV5-1 | . | . | CASSPGVLQGSYGYTF | TGCGCCAGCAGCCCTGGGGTTCTTCAGGGCTCCTATGGCTACACCTTC
TRBJ2-2 | TRBV9 | . | many | CASSVGQTNTGELFF | TGTGCCAGCAGCGTTGGACAGACGAACACCGGGGAGCTGTTTTTT
TRBJ2-1 | TRBV19 | TRBD2 | once | CASSIGDYYNEQFF | TGTGCCAGTAGTATAGGGGACTACTACAATGAGCAGTTCTTC
TRBJ1-2 | TRBV30 | TRBD1 | . | CAWSEGQRIGGYTF | TGTGCCTGGAGTGAGGGACAGAGAATTGGGGGCTACACCTTC
TRBJ2-2 | TRBV5-6 | . | . | CASSFLGGTGELFF | TGTGCCAGCAGCTTCTTGGGAGGCACCGGGGAGCTGTTTTTT
TRBJ2-6 | TRBV28 | . | . | CASSPRDIGSGANVLTF | TGTGCCAGCAGTCCCCGGGACATCGGCTCTGGGGCCAACGTCCTGACTTTC
TRBJ1-5 | TRBV28 | . | few | CASSYSQGPSNQPQHF | TGTGCCAGCAGTTACTCACAGGGTCCGAGCAATCAGCCCCAGCATTTT
TRBJ2-2 | TRBV9 | . | . | CASSSTLGAGELFF | TGTGCCAGCAGCTCTACCCTAGGGGCGGGGGAGCTGTTTTTT
TRBJ2-7 | TRBV27 | . | few | CASSLNRAYEQYF | TGTGCCAGCAGTTTAAACAGGGCCTACGAGCAGTACTTC
TRBJ1-1 | TRBV6-1 | . | once | CASSEPTGPAGTEAFF | TGTGCCAGCAGTGAGCCCACAGGACCGGCCGGGACTGAAGCTTTCTTT
TRBJ2-1 | TRBV5-1 | TRBD2 | . | CASRERGNYNEQFF | TGCGCCAGCAGAGAGCGGGGGAATTACAATGAGCAGTTCTTC
TRBJ2-7 | TRBV19 | . | . | CASSTAGGQGFNEQYF | TGTGCCAGTAGTACCGCCGGGGGGCAGGGATTCAACGAGCAGTACTTC
TRBJ2-2 | TRBV2 | TRBD2 | . | CASSSLAGVNTGELFF | TGTGCCAGCAGTTCACTAGCGGGAGTAAACACCGGGGAGCTGTTTTTT
TRBJ1-5 | TRBV2 | TRBD1 | . | CASSGGDRGMGQPQHF | TGTGCCAGCAGTGGGGGAGACAGGGGGATGGGTCAGCCCCAGCATTTT
TRBJ1-1 | TRBV5-4 | . | . | CASSEAGLSFMNTEAFF | TGTGCCAGCAGCGAAGCGGGTCTATCCTTTATGAACACTGAAGCTTTCTTT
TRBJ2-3 | TRBV19 | TRBD2 | . | CASRAGGTDTQYF | TGTGCCAGTAGAGCGGGAGGCACAGATACGCAGTATTTT
TRBJ2-1 | TRBV7-9 | TRBD2 | . | CASRLAGTSYNEQFF | TGTGCCAGCAGGCTAGCGGGGACATCCTACAATGAGCAGTTCTTC
TRBJ2-3 | TRBV4-1 | . | . | CASSQEVTLLNTQYF | TGCGCCAGCAGCCAAGAGGTGACTCTACTAAATACGCAGTATTTT
TRBJ2-5 | TRBV30 | TRBD1 | . | CAWTKGLPTGSAQVETQYF | TGTGCCTGGACGAAGGGCCTGCCGACAGGGTCCGCACAGGTGGAGACCCAGTACTTC
TRBJ2-1 | TRBV4-1 | TRBD2 | . | CASSQGASGIVNEQFF | TGCGCCAGCAGCCAAGGGGCTAGCGGGATAGTCAATGAGCAGTTCTTC
TRBJ1-2 | TRBV12-3/TRBV12-4 | . | . | CASREGPPYGYTF | TGTGCCAGCAGGGAGGGACCGCCTTATGGCTACACCTTC
TRBJ1-3 | TRBV7-3 | TRBD1 | . | CASSYRGQRDTIYF | TGTGCCAGCAGCTACAGGGGGCAAAGGGACACCATATATTTT
TRBJ1-2 | TRBV5-4 | . | . | CASSFPQGANYGYTF | TGTGCCAGCAGCTTCCCACAGGGAGCTAACTATGGCTACACCTTC
TRBJ1-2 | TRBV6-1 | TRBD1 | few | CASSDPRGLSANYGYTF | TGTGCCAGCAGTGACCCCAGGGGGCTGTCAGCTAACTATGGCTACACCTTC
TRBJ2-3 | TRBV18 | . | . | CASSPLSPSTDTQYF | TGTGCCAGCTCACCCTTGAGCCCTAGCACAGATACGCAGTATTTT
TRBJ1-3 | TRBV4-3 | TRBD1 | few | CASSPGQGNGNTIYF | TGCGCCAGCAGCCCTGGACAGGGAAATGGAAACACCATATATTTT
TRBJ2-7 | TRBV10-2 | . | . | CASSDLQASEQYF | TGCGCCAGCAGTGACTTGCAGGCGAGTGAGCAGTACTTC
TRBJ2-1 | TRBV5-6 | . | . | CASSRRTSPHEQFF | TGTGCCAGCAGCCGACGAACTAGTCCCCATGAGCAGTTCTTC
TRBJ1-1 | TRBV6-5 | TRBD1 | . | CASSYPTGGRTEAFF | TGTGCCAGCAGTTACCCGACAGGGGGAAGGACTGAAGCTTTCTTT
TRBJ2-2 | TRBV7-9 | . | . | CASSPAGSGELFF | TGTGCCAGCAGCCCCGCGGGGAGCGGGGAGCTGTTTTTT
TRBJ1-5 | TRBV30 | . | . | CAWEGPGGNQPQHF | TGTGCCTGGGAGGGTCCGGGGGGAAATCAGCCCCAGCATTTT
TRBJ2-7 | TRBV2 | . | . | CASRRDLLSYEQYF | TGTGCCAGCAGAAGAGACTTGTTATCCTACGAGCAGTACTTC
TRBJ1-4 | TRBV6-5 | . | . | CASSPFGQRNEKLFF | TGTGCCAGCAGCCCCTTTGGACAAAGAAATGAAAAACTGTTTTTT
TRBJ2-7 | TRBV7-8 | TRBD1 | . | CASSLVDRGYEQYF | TGTGCCAGCAGCCTCGTCGACAGGGGATACGAGCAGTACTTC
TRBJ2-7 | TRBV5-6 | TRBD1 | . | CASSGGQGAPSYEQYF | TGTGCCAGCAGCGGGGGACAGGGGGCCCCCTCCTACGAGCAGTACTTC
TRBJ2-1 | TRBV19 | TRBD2 | . | CASSKTSGNYNEQFF | TGTGCCAGTAGTAAGACTAGCGGGAACTACAATGAGCAGTTCTTC
TRBJ2-1 | TRBV7-2 | . | . | CASSLADFPREQFF | TGTGCCAGCAGCTTAGCCGACTTCCCGCGGGAGCAGTTCTTC
TRBJ1-1 | TRBV7-2 | . | . | CASSLVGAGQGKNTEAFF | TGTGCCAGCAGCTTAGTAGGTGCCGGGCAGGGGAAGAACACTGAAGCTTTCTTT
TRBJ2-3 | TRBV7-2 | TRBD2 | . | CASRSLASSTDTQYF | TGTGCCAGCAGGTCACTAGCGTCTAGCACAGATACGCAGTATTTT
TRBJ1-2 | TRBV5-6 | TRBD1 | . | CASSLVRDRFGYGYTF | TGTGCCAGCAGCTTGGTCCGGGACAGATTTGGGTATGGCTACACCTTC
TRBJ2-2 | TRBV27 | . | . | CASRTRNTGELFF | TGTGCCAGCAGGACACGCAACACCGGGGAGCTGTTTTTT
TRBJ1-2 | TRBV13 | . | . | CASSLGQGSYGYTF | TGTGCCAGCAGCTTAGGGCAGGGGTCCTATGGCTACACCTTC
TRBJ1-2 | TRBV30 | . | few | CAWSLENYGYTF | TGTGCCTGGAGTTTGGAGAACTATGGCTACACCTTC
TRBJ2-3 | TRBV2 | . | . | CASRRGGGTADTQYF | TGTGCCAGCAGGAGGGGGGGAGGCACGGCAGATACGCAGTATTTT
TRBJ2-1 | TRBV10-1 | TRBD1 | . | CASSESGQVHEQFF | TGCGCCAGCAGTGAGTCGGGACAGGTCCATGAGCAGTTCTTC
TRBJ2-5 | TRBV7-8 | TRBD1 | . | CASSAGDRGPQETQYF | TGTGCCAGCAGCGCCGGGGACAGGGGGCCCCAAGAGACCCAGTACTTC
TRBJ1-1 | TRBV12-3/TRBV12-4 | . | . | CASSLGQNTEAFF | TGTGCCAGCAGTCTAGGACAGAACACTGAAGCTTTCTTT
TRBJ2-7 | TRBV9 | . | . | CASSVGSGVTAYAYEQYF | TGTGCCAGCAGCGTAGGGTCGGGAGTGACAGCTTACGCCTACGAGCAGTACTTC
TRBJ2-6 | TRBV30 | TRBD2 | . | CAWRLGGGSGANVLTF | TGTGCCTGGAGACTTGGGGGGGGCTCTGGGGCCAACGTCCTGACTTTC
TRBJ1-1 | TRBV6-1 | . | . | CASSEFGGVNTEAFF | TGTGCCAGCAGTGAATTCGGGGGAGTGAACACTGAAGCTTTCTTT
TRBJ1-5 | TRBV2 | . | . | CASSQVEQPQHF | TGTGCCAGCAGTCAGGTGGAACAGCCCCAGCATTTT
TRBJ2-7 | TRBV29-1 | TRBD2 | . | CSVEEWGGEQYF | TGCAGCGTTGAAGAATGGGGGGGCGAGCAGTACTTC
TRBJ2-1 | TRBV29-1 | TRBD2 | . | CSVVSSGNSYEQFF | TGCAGCGTTGTGTCGAGCGGGAACAGTTATGAGCAGTTCTTC